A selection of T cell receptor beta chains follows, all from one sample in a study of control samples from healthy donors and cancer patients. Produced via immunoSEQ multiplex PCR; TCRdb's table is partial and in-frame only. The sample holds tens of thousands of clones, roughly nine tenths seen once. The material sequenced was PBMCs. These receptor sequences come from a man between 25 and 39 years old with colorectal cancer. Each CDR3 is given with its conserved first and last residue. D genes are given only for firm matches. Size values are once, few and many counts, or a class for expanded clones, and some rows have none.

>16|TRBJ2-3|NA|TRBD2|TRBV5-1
TGCGCCAGCAGCTTGGACCAGCGGGGGGTCACAGATACGCAGTATTTT
CASSLDQRGVTDTQYF
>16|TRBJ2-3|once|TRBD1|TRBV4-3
TGCGCCAGCAGCCAGACCGGGACAGTGAGCACAGATACGCAGTATTTT
CASSQTGTVSTDTQYF
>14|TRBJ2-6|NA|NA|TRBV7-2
TGTGCCAGCAGTTTACGATCTGGGGCCAACGTCCTGACTTTC
CASSLRSGANVLTF
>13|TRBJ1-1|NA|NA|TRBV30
TGTGCCTGGAGTAAACAGGTGAACACTGAAGCTTTCTTT
CAWSKQVNTEAFF
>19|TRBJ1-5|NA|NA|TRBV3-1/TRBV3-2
TGTGCCAGCAGCCAAGATCCCCCGGTACACCAATCGTGGAATCAGCCCCAGCATTTT
CASSQDPPVHQSWNQPQHF
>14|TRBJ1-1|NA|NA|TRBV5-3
TGTGCCAGAAGCTTCTCACAAGCGGACACTGAAGCTTTCTTT
CARSFSQADTEAFF
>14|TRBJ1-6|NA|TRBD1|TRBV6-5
TGTGCCAGCAGTTCGCGACAGGGGAACTCACCCCTCCACTTT
CASSSRQGNSPLHF
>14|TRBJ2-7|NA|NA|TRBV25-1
TGTGCCAGCAGTGATTCGGTGGGGTCATACGAGCAGTACTTC
CASSDSVGSYEQYF
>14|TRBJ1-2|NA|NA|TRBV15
TGTGCCACCAGCAGAGATAAGGGCGTGGGGGGCTACACCTTC
CATSRDKGVGGYTF
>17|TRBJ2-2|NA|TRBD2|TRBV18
TGTGCCAGCTCACCGATGAGCACTAGCGGGGGACCCGGGGAGCTGTTTTTT
CASSPMSTSGGPGELFF
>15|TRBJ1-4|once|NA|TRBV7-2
TGTGCCAGCAGCGATGCACCTGGTGGGGATGAAAAACTGTTTTTT
CASSDAPGGDEKLFF
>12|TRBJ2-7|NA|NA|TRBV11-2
TGTGCCAGCAGGGGGTTTGGCGCCGAGCAGTACTTC
CASRGFGAEQYF
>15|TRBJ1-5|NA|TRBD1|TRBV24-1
TGTGCCACCAGTGAGACAGGGGCGCCCAATCAGCCCCAGCATTTT
CATSETGAPNQPQHF
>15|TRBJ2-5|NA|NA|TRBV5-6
TGTGCCAGCAGCTTAAACTCGGGCTACCAAGAGACCCAGTACTTC
CASSLNSGYQETQYF
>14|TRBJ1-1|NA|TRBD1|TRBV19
TGTGCCAGTACCCCCGGACAGGGTTGGACTGAAGCTTTCTTT
CASTPGQGWTEAFF
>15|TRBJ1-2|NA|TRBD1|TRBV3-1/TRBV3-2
TGTGCCAGCAGCCAAGGGACAGGGGGGATCTATGGCTACACCTTC
CASSQGTGGIYGYTF
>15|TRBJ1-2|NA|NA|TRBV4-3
TGCGCCAGCAGCCAATTCGGTATCAAAGGTGCTGGCTACACCTTC
CASSQFGIKGAGYTF
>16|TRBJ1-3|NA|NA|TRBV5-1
TGCGCCAGCAGCGCCCCGGGGGGGAGAACTGGAAACACCATATATTTT
CASSAPGGRTGNTIYF
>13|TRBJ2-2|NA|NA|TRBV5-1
TGCGCCAGCAGCTTGGACAGCTTCGGGGAGCTGTTTTTT
CASSLDSFGELFF
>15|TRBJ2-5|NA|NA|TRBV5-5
TGTGCCAGCAGCTACACGGAGGGGTTGGTGGAGACCCAGTACTTC
CASSYTEGLVETQYF
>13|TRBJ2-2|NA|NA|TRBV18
TGTGCCAGCTCACTAGGGGTGACCGGGGAGCTGTTTTTT
CASSLGVTGELFF
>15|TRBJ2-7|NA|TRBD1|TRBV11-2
TGTGCCAGCAGCCGACAGGGGGGGATAACCTACGAGCAGTACTTC
CASSRQGGITYEQYF
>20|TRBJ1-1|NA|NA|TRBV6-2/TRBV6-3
TGTGCCAGCAGTTACCACACCCAATACTCTTCCCCGGGGCTGAACACTGAAGCTTTCTTT
CASSYHTQYSSPGLNTEAFF
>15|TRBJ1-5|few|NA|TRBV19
TGTGCCAGTAAAATGGGGCAGGGGACCGACCAGCCCCAGCATTTT
CASKMGQGTDQPQHF
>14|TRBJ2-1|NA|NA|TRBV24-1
TGTGCCACCAGTGATGTGAGAGGGGTAGATGAGCAGTTCTTC
CATSDVRGVDEQFF
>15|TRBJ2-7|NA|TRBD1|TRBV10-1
TGCGCCAGCAGTCAGGACAGGGGGCTAGGATACGAGCAGTACTTC
CASSQDRGLGYEQYF
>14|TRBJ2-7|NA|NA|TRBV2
TGTGCCAGCAGTGACGAACAGACAGACTACGAGCAGTACTTC
CASSDEQTDYEQYF
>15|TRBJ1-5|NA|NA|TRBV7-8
TGTGCCAGCAGCTTAGCGGAAGGAGGACATCAGCCCCAGCATTTT
CASSLAEGGHQPQHF
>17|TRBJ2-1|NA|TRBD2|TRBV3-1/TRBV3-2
TGTGCCAGCAGCCAAGATACGTGGGAGGGCCCATACAATGAGCAGTTCTTC
CASSQDTWEGPYNEQFF
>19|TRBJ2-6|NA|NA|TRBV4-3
TGCGCCAGCAGCCAAGAATCTTCAGTGAGGTCCTCTGGGGCCAACGTCCTGACTTTC
CASSQESSVRSSGANVLTF
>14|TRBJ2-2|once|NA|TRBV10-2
TGCGCCACCCCCAGTAAAACGAACACCGGGGAGCTGTTTTTT
CATPSKTNTGELFF
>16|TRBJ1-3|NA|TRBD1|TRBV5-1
TGCGCCAGCAGCTTGGGGGGACAGAGCTCTGGAAACACCATATATTTT
CASSLGGQSSGNTIYF
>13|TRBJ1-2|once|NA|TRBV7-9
TGTGCCAGCAGCTTAGCTCGTAACTATGGCTACACCTTC
CASSLARNYGYTF
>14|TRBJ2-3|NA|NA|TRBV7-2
TGTGCCAGCGCTAGGGGGATGGGCACAGATACGCAGTATTTT
CASARGMGTDTQYF
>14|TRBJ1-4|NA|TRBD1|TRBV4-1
TGCGCCAGCAGCCAAGAGCCAGACAGGGATAAACTGTTTTTT
CASSQEPDRDKLFF
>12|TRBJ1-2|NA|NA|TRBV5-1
TGCGCCAGCAGCTTGCTGGACTATGGCTACACCTTC
CASSLLDYGYTF
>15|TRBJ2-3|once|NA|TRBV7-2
TGTGCCAGCAGGAAGTACGGGGGGCTCACAGATACGCAGTATTTT
CASRKYGGLTDTQYF
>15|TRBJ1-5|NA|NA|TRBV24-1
TGTGCCACCAGTGAAGATGGACTATTCAATCAGCCCCAGCATTTT
CATSEDGLFNQPQHF
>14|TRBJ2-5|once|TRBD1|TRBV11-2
TGTGCCAGCAGCCAGACAGGGGGACAAGAGACCCAGTACTTC
CASSQTGGQETQYF
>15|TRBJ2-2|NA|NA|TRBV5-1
TGCGCCAGCAGCTTGGATTTCCTCAACACCGGGGAGCTGTTTTTT
CASSLDFLNTGELFF
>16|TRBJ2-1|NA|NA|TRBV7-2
TGTGCCAGCACCGCCGGAGCGCCGAGCTCCTACAATGAGCAGTTCTTC
CASTAGAPSSYNEQFF
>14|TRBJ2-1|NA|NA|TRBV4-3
TGCGCCAGCAGTTTAGGAGGGGCGTACAATGAGCAGTTCTTC
CASSLGGAYNEQFF
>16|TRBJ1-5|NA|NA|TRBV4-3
TGCGCCAGCAGCCAAGATTACTACAGTAGCAATCAGCCCCAGCATTTT
CASSQDYYSSNQPQHF
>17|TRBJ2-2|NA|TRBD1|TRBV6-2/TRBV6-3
TGTGCCAGCAGTTACATATCGGGACAGGGGACGACCGGGGAGCTGTTTTTT
CASSYISGQGTTGELFF
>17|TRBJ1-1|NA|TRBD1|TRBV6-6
TGTGCCAGCAGCCGACAGGGTGGTGTGGGAAAACCAGCTGAAGCTTTCTTT
CASSRQGGVGKPAEAFF
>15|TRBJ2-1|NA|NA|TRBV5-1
TGCGCCAGCAGACCAGATAGCGGAGACTACAATGAGCAGTTCTTC
CASRPDSGDYNEQFF